This T cell receptor beta chain was found in a study of blood T cell repertoires in COVID-19. On the study more broadly: The United States, Italy and Spain supplied acute and convalescent COVID-19 samples. Nucleic acid was either cDNA or gDNA, and it came from T cells, B-cell-depleted T cells, or PBMCs.

Per the authors' pipeline: Quantification of nucleated cells was approximated via reference gene primer amplification. Only in-frame clones appear in the TCRdb table, and some are missing; sequencing was by immunoSEQ multiplex PCR. V and J calls and clone size are those listed in that table; D and trimming were worked out from the DNA. In the table there are 200,000 to 250,000 clones, 65% to 90% of which are singletons. The CDR3 has 16 residues. V dropped 1 base and J dropped 2 bases, with 12 bases sitting between them. Germline V lookup: CDR1 LNHDA, CDR2 SQIVND (reference sequence). V and J are TRBV19 and TRBJ1-5; the D is unclear. The sequence derives from a woman in her 70s with acute or convalescent COVID-19. Sequenced sample: peripheral blood. CDR3 bases: TGTGCCAGTAGTATAGGTGGGCCTCAGGGCAATCAGCCCCAGCATTTT. It specifies CASSIGGPQGNQPQHF.